Detailed here is one TCR beta chain. The data are from a study of T cell changes during pregnancy in multiple sclerosis. CDR1 MGHRA and CDR2 YSYEKL come from the germline V gene. The CDR3 has 15 amino acids. J was trimmed by 2 bases and V by 3 bases; bases with no gene match: 5. The repertoire was sequenced with immunoSEQ multiplex PCR; TCRdb's copy has only in-frame clones and lacks some. Of tens of thousands of clones in the sample, almost 95% were seen once. The sequence derives from a female donor with multiple sclerosis, enrolled in a pregnancy study. The J gene is TRBJ2-7, the V gene TRBV4-1, with TRBD2 matching 9 bases. The source was peripheral blood, collected in the first trimester of pregnancy. DNA of the CDR3: TGCGCCAGCAGCCACCAGACTAGCGGACCCTACGAGCAGTACTTC. As protein: CASSHQTSGPYEQYF.